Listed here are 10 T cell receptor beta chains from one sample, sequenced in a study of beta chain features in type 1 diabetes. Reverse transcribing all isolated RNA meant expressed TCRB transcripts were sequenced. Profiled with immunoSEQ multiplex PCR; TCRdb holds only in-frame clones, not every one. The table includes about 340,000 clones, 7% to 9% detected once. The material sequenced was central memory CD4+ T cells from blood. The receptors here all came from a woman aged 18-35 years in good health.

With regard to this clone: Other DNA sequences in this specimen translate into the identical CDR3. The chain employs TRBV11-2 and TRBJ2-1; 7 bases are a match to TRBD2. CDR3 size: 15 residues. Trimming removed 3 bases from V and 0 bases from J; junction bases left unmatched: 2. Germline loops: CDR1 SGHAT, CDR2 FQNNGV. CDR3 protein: CASSLGGSSYNEQFF. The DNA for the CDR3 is TGTGCCAGCAGCTTGGGCGGGAGCTCCTACAATGAGCAGTTCTTC.

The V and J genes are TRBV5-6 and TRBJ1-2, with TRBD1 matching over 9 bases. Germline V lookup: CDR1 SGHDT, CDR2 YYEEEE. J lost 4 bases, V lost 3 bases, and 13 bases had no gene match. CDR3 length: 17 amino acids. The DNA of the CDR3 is TGTGCCAGCAGCTCCTACCAGCCGGGACAGGGAGGCTATGGCTACACCTTC. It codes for CASSSYQPGQGGYGYTF. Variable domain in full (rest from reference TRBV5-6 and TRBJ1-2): DAGVTQSPTHLIKTRGQQVTLRCSPKSGHDTVSWYQQALGQGPQFIFQYYEEEERQRGNFPDRFSGHQFPNYSSELNVNALLLGDSALYLCASSSYQPGQGGYGYTFGSGTRLTVV.

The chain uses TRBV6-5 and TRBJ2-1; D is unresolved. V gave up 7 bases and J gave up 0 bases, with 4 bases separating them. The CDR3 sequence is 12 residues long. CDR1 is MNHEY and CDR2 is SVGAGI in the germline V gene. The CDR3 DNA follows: TGTGCCAGCAAGTCCTCCTACAATGAGCAGTTCTTC. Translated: CASKSSYNEQFF.

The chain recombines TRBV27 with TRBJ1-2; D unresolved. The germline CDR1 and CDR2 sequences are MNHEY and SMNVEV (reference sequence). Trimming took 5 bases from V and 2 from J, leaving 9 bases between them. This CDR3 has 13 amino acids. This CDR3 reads CASSGQWNYGYTF. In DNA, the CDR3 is TGTGCCAGCAGTGGGCAGTGGAACTATGGCTACACCTTC.

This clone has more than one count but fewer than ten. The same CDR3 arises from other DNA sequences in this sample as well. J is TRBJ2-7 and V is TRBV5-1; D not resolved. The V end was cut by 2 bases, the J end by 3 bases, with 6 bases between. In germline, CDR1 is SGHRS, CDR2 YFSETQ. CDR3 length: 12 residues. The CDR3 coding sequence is TGCGCCAGCAGCTTAGGCGGCTACGAGCAGTACTTC. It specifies CASSLGGYEQYF.

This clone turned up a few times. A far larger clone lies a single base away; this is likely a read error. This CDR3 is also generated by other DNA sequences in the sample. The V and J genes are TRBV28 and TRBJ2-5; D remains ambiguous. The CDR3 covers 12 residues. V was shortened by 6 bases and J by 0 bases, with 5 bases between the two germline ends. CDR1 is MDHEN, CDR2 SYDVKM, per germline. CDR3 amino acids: CASSRYQETQYF. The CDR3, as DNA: TGTGCCAGCAGCAGGTACCAAGAGACCCAGTACTTC.

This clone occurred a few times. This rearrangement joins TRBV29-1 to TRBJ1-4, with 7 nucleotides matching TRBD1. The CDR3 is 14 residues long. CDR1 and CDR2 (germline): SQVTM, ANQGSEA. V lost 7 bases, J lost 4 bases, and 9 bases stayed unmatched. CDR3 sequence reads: CSGLSDRVNEKLFF. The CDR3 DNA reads TGCAGCGGTCTCTCTGACAGGGTTAATGAAAAACTGTTTTTT.

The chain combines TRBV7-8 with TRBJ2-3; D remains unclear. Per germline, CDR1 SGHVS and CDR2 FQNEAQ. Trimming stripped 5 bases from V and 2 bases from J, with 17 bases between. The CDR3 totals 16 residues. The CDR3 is CASSDKGRTNTDTQYF. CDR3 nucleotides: TGTGCCAGCAGCGACAAAGGCAGGACGAACACAGATACGCAGTATTTT.

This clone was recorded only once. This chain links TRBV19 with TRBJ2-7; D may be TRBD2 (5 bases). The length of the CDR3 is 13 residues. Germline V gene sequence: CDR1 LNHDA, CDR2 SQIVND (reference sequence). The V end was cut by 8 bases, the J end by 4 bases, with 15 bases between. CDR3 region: CASGEGLGYEQYF. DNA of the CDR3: TGTGCCAGTGGCGAGGGTCTGGGATACGAGCAGTACTTC. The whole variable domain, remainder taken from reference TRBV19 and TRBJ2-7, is DGGITQSPKYLFRKEGQNVTLSCEQNLNHDAMYWYRQDPGQGLRLIYYSQIVNDFQKGDIAEGYSVSREKKESFPLTVTSAQKNPTAFYLCASGEGLGYEQYFGPGTRLTVT.

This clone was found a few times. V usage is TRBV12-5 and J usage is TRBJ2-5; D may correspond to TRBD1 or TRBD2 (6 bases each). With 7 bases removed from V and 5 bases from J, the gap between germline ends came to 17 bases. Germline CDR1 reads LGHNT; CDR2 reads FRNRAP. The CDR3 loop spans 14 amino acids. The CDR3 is CASALSGGRETQYF. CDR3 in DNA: TGTGCTAGTGCCCTATCCGGGGGCCGGGAGACCCAGTACTTC.